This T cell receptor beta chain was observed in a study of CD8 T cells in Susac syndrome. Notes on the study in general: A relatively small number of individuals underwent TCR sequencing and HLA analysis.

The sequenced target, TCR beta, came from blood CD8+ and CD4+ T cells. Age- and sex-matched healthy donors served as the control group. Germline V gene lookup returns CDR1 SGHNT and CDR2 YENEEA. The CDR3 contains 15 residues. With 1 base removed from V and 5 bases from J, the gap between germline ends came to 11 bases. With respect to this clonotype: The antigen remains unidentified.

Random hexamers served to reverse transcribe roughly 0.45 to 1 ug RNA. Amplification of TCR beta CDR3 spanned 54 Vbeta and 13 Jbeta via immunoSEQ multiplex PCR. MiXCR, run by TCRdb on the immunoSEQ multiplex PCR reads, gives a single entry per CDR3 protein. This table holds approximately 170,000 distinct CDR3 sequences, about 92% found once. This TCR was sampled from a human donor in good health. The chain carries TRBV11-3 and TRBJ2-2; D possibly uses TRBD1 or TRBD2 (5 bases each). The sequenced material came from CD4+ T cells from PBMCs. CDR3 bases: TGTGCCAGCAGCTTAGGAGGTGGGACGACCGGGGAGCTGTTTTTT. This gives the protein CASSLGGGTTGELFF.